The rows below give T cell receptor beta chains drawn from one sample of a study of blood T cell repertoires in COVID-19. The table came from immunoSEQ multiplex PCR; TCRdb's copy has only in-frame clones and leaves some out. The table includes under 300,000 clones, roughly 90% detected once. Sequencing used peripheral blood. These receptors all come from a man aged 55 to 70 with acute or convalescent COVID-19. CDR3s include the opening cysteine and the closing phenylalanine or tryptophan. The order of the fields is J gene, clone size, D gene, V gene, CDR3 protein, CDR3 DNA. The D gene is left open where the match is weak. For some rows the clone size is stated as once, few or many, or as a class when expanded; others skip it.

TRBJ2-3 NA NA TRBV5-4 CASSLDRGTDTQYF TGTGCCAGCAGCTTGGACAGGGGCACAGATACGCAGTATTTT
TRBJ2-3 once NA TRBV11-2 CASSLEFWLADTQYF TGTGCCAGCAGCTTAGAATTTTGGCTAGCGGATACGCAGTATTTT
TRBJ1-5 NA NA TRBV18 CASSPGRNQPQHF TGTGCCAGCTCACCCGGTCGCAATCAGCCCCAGCATTTT
TRBJ1-2 NA NA TRBV7-2 CASSLASGDEGYTF TGTGCCAGCAGCTTAGCCTCGGGGGATGAAGGCTACACCTTC
TRBJ2-5 NA TRBD1 TRBV7-9 CASSSTTGQGAAETQYF TGTGCCAGCAGCTCCACCACGGGACAGGGGGCTGCGGAGACCCAGTACTTC
TRBJ2-1 few NA TRBV5-4 CASSQPRAGVYNEQFF TGTGCCAGCAGCCAACCCAGGGCTGGAGTGTATAATGAGCAGTTCTTC
TRBJ2-2 NA NA TRBV5-4 CASSLESGEGGELFF TGTGCCAGCAGCTTGGAGTCAGGGGAAGGCGGGGAGCTGTTTTTT
TRBJ2-3 NA TRBD1 TRBV7-9 CASSSRGLTGTDTQYF TGTGCCAGCAGCTCGAGGGGGCTAACAGGCACGGATACGCAGTATTTT
TRBJ1-5 NA TRBD1 TRBV3-1/TRBV3-2 CASSTGEQPQHF TGTGCCAGCAGCACAGGGGAACAGCCCCAGCATTTT
TRBJ2-1 NA TRBD1 TRBV6-5 CASSNGPGQSQFF TGTGCCAGCAGTAATGGACCGGGACAGTCGCAGTTCTTC
TRBJ2-1 NA TRBD2 TRBV19 CASTGTASGSDYNEQFF TGTGCCAGTACCGGGACAGCTAGCGGGAGTGACTACAATGAGCAGTTCTTC
TRBJ1-1 NA NA TRBV15 CATSREPGASTEAFF TGTGCCACCAGCAGAGAGCCAGGGGCATCGACTGAAGCTTTCTTT
TRBJ2-7 NA TRBD1 TRBV29-1 CSVVQGTGDEQYF TGCAGCGTTGTTCAAGGGACAGGGGACGAGCAGTACTTC
TRBJ2-7 NA NA TRBV6-6 CASTNRALNSYEQYF TGTGCCAGCACTAACAGGGCCTTAAATTCCTACGAGCAGTACTTC
TRBJ1-1 NA NA TRBV2 CASSEFLGGEAFF TGTGCCAGCAGTGAATTTTTGGGGGGTGAAGCTTTCTTT
TRBJ1-5 NA NA TRBV27 CASSRAGTNQPQHF TGTGCCAGCAGCCGGGCGGGAACCAATCAGCCCCAGCATTTT
TRBJ2-2 once TRBD1 TRBV20-1 CSASQDRAENTGELFF TGCAGTGCTAGTCAGGACAGGGCGGAAAACACCGGGGAGCTGTTTTTT
TRBJ2-2 NA NA TRBV7-2 CASSLTGITGELFF TGTGCCAGCAGCTTAACAGGGATAACCGGGGAGCTGTTTTTT
TRBJ2-2 NA TRBD2 TRBV5-1 CASSFLPGLADTGELFF TGCGCCAGCAGCTTTCTTCCGGGACTAGCAGACACCGGGGAGCTGTTTTTT
TRBJ2-1 NA NA TRBV19 CASRQDPALYEQFF TGTGCCAGTAGACAGGACCCAGCCCTATATGAGCAGTTCTTC
TRBJ1-5 NA NA TRBV2 CASRFQGNQPQHF TGTGCCAGCAGATTTCAGGGAAATCAGCCCCAGCATTTT
TRBJ2-1 NA TRBD1 TRBV27 CASSLSLTGGAEQFF TGTGCCAGCAGTTTATCGCTGACAGGGGGCGCTGAGCAGTTCTTC
TRBJ1-4 NA NA TRBV19 CASRSRSTNEKLFF TGTGCCAGTAGGTCCAGGTCAACTAATGAAAAACTGTTTTTT
TRBJ1-4 NA NA TRBV7-2 CASSPDRGNEKLFF TGTGCCAGCAGCCCAGACAGAGGAAATGAAAAACTGTTTTTT
TRBJ2-7 NA TRBD2 TRBV7-2 CASSTQAGGLFEQYF TGTGCCAGCAGCACGCAAGCGGGAGGGCTCTTCGAGCAGTACTTC
TRBJ2-1 NA NA TRBV6-5 CASSPSTRINNEQFF TGTGCCAGCAGTCCCTCGACTAGAATAAACAATGAGCAGTTCTTC
TRBJ1-5 NA NA TRBV18 CASSPGRGDQPQHF TGTGCCAGCTCACCCGGTCGGGGGGACCAGCCCCAGCATTTT
TRBJ1-1 NA NA TRBV11-2 CASSPGRGTAFF TGTGCCAGCAGCCCGGGGCGGGGAACAGCTTTCTTT
TRBJ1-2 NA NA TRBV9 CASSEQGYYGYTF TGTGCCAGCAGCGAGCAGGGATACTATGGCTACACCTTC
TRBJ2-3 NA NA TRBV27 CASSLERTDTQYF TGTGCCAGCAGTCTAGAACGCACAGATACGCAGTATTTT
TRBJ1-5 NA NA TRBV30 CAWTGHRDNQPQHF TGTGCCTGGACTGGGCACAGAGACAATCAGCCCCAGCATTTT
TRBJ1-5 NA NA TRBV4-1 CASSQDRAGNQPQHF TGCGCCAGCAGCCAAGACAGGGCGGGCAATCAGCCCCAGCATTTT
TRBJ2-6 NA NA TRBV28 CASSSISGANVLTF TGTGCCAGCAGTTCAATCTCTGGGGCCAACGTCCTGACTTTC
TRBJ2-3 once TRBD2 TRBV29-1 CSVVVGAGARDTQYF TGCAGCGTTGTCGTTGGTGCGGGAGCGCGAGATACGCAGTATTTT
TRBJ1-1 NA TRBD1 TRBV6-6 CASSARDRNTEAFF TGTGCCAGCAGTGCCCGGGACAGGAACACTGAAGCTTTCTTT
TRBJ1-2 once NA TRBV7-2 CASSLAVPTEGYTF TGTGCCAGCAGCTTAGCCGTCCCGACGGAGGGCTACACCTTC
TRBJ2-3 NA TRBD2 TRBV7-8 CASSLGSGRGGTDTQYF TGTGCCAGCAGCTTAGGCAGCGGGAGGGGCGGCACAGATACGCAGTATTTT
TRBJ1-2 NA NA TRBV30 CAWRTRHGYTF TGTGCCTGGAGGACAAGGCATGGCTACACCTTC
TRBJ2-1 NA NA TRBV5-1 CASSGGGSVSYNEQFF TGCGCCAGCAGCGGCGGGGGCAGCGTGTCCTACAATGAGCAGTTCTTC
TRBJ2-5 NA NA TRBV7-2 CASSNRETQYF TGTGCCAGCAGCAACCGGGAGACCCAGTACTTC
TRBJ2-5 NA TRBD1 TRBV5-4 CASSFRQGAYQETQYF TGTGCCAGCAGCTTTCGCCAGGGGGCGTACCAAGAGACCCAGTACTTC
TRBJ2-7 NA NA TRBV4-3 CASSQDALTYEQYF TGCGCCAGCAGCCAAGATGCACTGACCTACGAGCAGTACTTC
TRBJ2-1 NA NA TRBV6-2/TRBV6-3 CASSSGAGSYNEQFF TGTGCCAGCAGCAGTGGTGCGGGGTCCTACAATGAGCAGTTCTTC
TRBJ2-1 NA NA TRBV11-2 CASSLEAGSAYNEQFF TGTGCCAGCAGCTTAGAGGCGGGATCAGCATACAATGAGCAGTTCTTC
TRBJ2-7 NA TRBD2 TRBV29-1 CSAGGGVSEQYF TGCAGCGCTGGGGGAGGGGTTAGCGAGCAGTACTTC
TRBJ1-2 once NA TRBV6-5 CASSYSTRQGDGYTF TGTGCCAGCAGTTACTCGACCCGCCAGGGTGATGGCTACACCTTC
TRBJ2-2 NA NA TRBV6-5 CASSLRQHTGELFF TGTGCCAGCAGCCTTAGACAACACACCGGGGAGCTGTTTTTT
TRBJ2-3 NA TRBD2 TRBV5-4 CASSLGPLSSGSTDTQYF TGTGCCAGCAGCTTGGGGCCCCTGTCTAGCGGGAGCACAGATACGCAGTATTTT
TRBJ2-7 NA TRBD1 TRBV7-9 CASSLDGTGAEQYF TGTGCCAGCAGCTTAGATGGGACAGGGGCTGAGCAGTACTTC
TRBJ2-7 NA NA TRBV6-5 CASSPPGHQYEQYF TGTGCCAGCAGTCCGCCGGGACACCAATACGAGCAGTACTTC
TRBJ2-1 NA NA TRBV29-1 CSAGGRAGEDNEQFF TGCAGCGCGGGGGGTAGGGCAGGGGAAGACAATGAGCAGTTCTTC
TRBJ2-1 NA TRBD2 TRBV5-4 CASSPTSGKADEQFF TGTGCCAGCAGTCCTACTAGCGGGAAGGCCGATGAGCAGTTCTTC
TRBJ2-2 NA NA TRBV10-3 CAITGGQITGELFF TGTGCCATCACTGGCGGGCAGATTACCGGGGAGCTGTTTTTT
TRBJ2-7 few TRBD2 TRBV5-1 CASSLTGTSNEQYF TGCGCCAGCAGCTTAACCGGGACTAGTAACGAGCAGTACTTC